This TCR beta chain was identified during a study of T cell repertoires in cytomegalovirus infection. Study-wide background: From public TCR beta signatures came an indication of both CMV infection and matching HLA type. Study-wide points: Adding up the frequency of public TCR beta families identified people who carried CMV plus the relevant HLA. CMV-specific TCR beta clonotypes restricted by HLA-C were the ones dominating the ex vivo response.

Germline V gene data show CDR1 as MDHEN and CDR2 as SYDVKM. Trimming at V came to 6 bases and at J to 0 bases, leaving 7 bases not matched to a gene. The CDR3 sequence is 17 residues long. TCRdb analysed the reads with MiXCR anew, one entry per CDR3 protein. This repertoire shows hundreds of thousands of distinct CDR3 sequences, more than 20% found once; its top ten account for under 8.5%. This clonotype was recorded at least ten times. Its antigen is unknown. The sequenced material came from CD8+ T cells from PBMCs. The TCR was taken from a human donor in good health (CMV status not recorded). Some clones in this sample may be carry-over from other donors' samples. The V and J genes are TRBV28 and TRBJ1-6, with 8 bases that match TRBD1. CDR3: CASSPGTGRSYNSPLHF. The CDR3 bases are TGTGCCAGCAGCCCCGGGACAGGCCGCTCCTATAATTCACCCCTCCACTTT. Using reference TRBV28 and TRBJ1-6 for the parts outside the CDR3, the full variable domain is DVKVTQSSRYLVKRTGEKVFLECVQDMDHENMFWYRQDPGLGLRLIYFSYDVKMKEKGDIPEGYSVSREKKERFSLILESASTNQTSMYLCASSPGTGRSYNSPLHFGNGTRLTVT.